Presented here are 7 T cell receptor beta chains from one specimen sequenced in a study of regulatory T cells in long-lasting Graves disease. Time point meaning: newly diagnosed GD, antithyroid drugs for less than 3 months. TCR sequences were obtained from RNA taken from PBMCs. With iRepertoire HTBI primers and Arm-PCR of CDR3 regions, TCR beta libraries were built. Using its own MiXCR run on the multiplex PCR reads, TCRdb lists one record per CDR3 protein. The sample lists about 620,000 distinct CDR3 sequences; approximately 15% were seen once. These same records also appear under a second study, on T cells in Graves' hyperthyroidism and ophthalmopathy.

Sequences were derived from peripheral blood mononuclear cells (PBMCs), sampled at new diagnosis, from a patient treated with antithyroid drugs. The source is a woman aged 25 to 39 with Graves disease.

This clonotype came up many times. The rearrangement uses TRBV12-3 or TRBV12-4 and TRBJ2-1; 16 bases align to TRBD2. CDR3 length: 18 amino acids. Trimming cost V 6 bases and J 5 bases; bases outside gene matches: 10. The DNA of the CDR3 is TGTGCCAGCAGGAAGGGCCTAGGGACTAGCGGGAGGGACAATGAGCAGTTCTTC. It yields the protein CASRKGLGTSGRDNEQFF.

The sample holds a few counts of this clonotype. This chain joins TRBV10-3 and TRBJ2-1; TRBD1 matches at 9 bases. With 7 bases clipped from V and 3 bases from J, the junction kept 7 bases outside the gene matches. This CDR3 region has 15 residues. Germline V gene sequence: CDR1 ENHRY, CDR2 SYGVKD. The CDR3 sequence is CAIKADRGDYNEQFF. CDR3 DNA sequence: TGTGCCATCAAGGCAGACAGGGGGGACTACAATGAGCAGTTCTTC.

This chain joins TRBV4-2 and TRBJ2-1; the D is unclear. Germline V gene data show CDR1 as LGHNA and CDR2 as YNFKEQ. The CDR3 has 17 residues. With 0 bases removed from V and 0 bases from J, the gap between germline ends came to 12 bases. The CDR3 reads CASSQDPSGSSYNEQFF. The CDR3 region has the DNA TGTGCCAGCAGCCAAGATCCCTCCGGCAGCTCCTACAATGAGCAGTTCTTC.

This clonotype occurred a few times. The chain links TRBV5-1 to TRBJ2-3; TRBD1 agrees at 7 bases. CDR3 size: 15 residues. Looked up from germline, CDR1 is SGHRS and CDR2 is YFSETQ. The trim removed 4 bases at V and 4 bases at J, leaving 9 bases unmatched. The CDR3 nucleotides are TGCGCCAGCAGCCCAGGGGGTCATATCCCAGATACGCAGTATTTT. This sequence encodes CASSPGGHIPDTQYF.

In this sample, this clonotype turned up many times. The chain is built from TRBV6-5 and TRBJ1-1; a weak D match, TRBD1 (6 bases). From germline, CDR1 is MNHEY and CDR2 SVGAGI. With 4 bases removed from V and 2 bases from J, the gap between germline ends came to 11 bases. CDR3 size: 14 residues. The CDR3 sequence is CASSFAGTNTEAFF. CDR3 sequence (DNA): TGTGCCAGCAGTTTTGCCGGGACAAACACTGAAGCTTTCTTT.

To note about this clonotype: Since a much larger clone is just one base distant, this may be a read error. The CDR3, as DNA: TGCGCCAGCAGCCCCAGGACAGGGTGGAGCTACACCTTC. Its protein is CASSPRTGWSYTF. The chain links TRBV5-1 to TRBJ1-2, with 8 nucleotides matching TRBD1. Losses at the gene ends were 4 bases for V and 9 bases for J; bases not matched to a gene: 8. Per germline, CDR1 SGHRS and CDR2 YFSETQ. This CDR3 region has 13 residues.

This clonotype occurred many times. The chain joins TRBV7-2 to TRBJ1-1, with 10 nucleotides matching TRBD1. The CDR3 is 17 residues long. V gave up 7 bases and J gave up 0 bases; unmatched junction bases: 11. In germline, CDR1 is SGHTA, CDR2 FQGNSA. The chain's CDR3 is CASKRQGATMMNTEAFF. CDR3 bases: TGTGCCAGCAAAAGACAGGGGGCCACAATGATGAACACTGAAGCTTTCTTT.